These 26 T cell receptor beta chains share one sample of origin, sequenced in a study of T cells in Graves' hyperthyroidism and ophthalmopathy. RNA transcripts provided the source from which TCR beta CDR3 regions were amplified. In the first-round RT-PCR of the TCR CDR3, the HTBI primer set was used. From the multiplex PCR reads, TCRdb called clonotypes with MiXCR, one entry per CDR3 protein. Among 500,000 to 600,000 distinct CDR3 sequences listed, 15% to 20% were seen once. The source material was blood. These receptors all come from a woman between 18 and 29 years old with Graves' hyperthyroidism.

The chain carries TRBV3-1 and TRBJ2-5; 10 nucleotides align to TRBD2. Germline-derived CDR1 and CDR2 are LGHDT and YNNKEL (reference sequence). The CDR3 covers 19 residues. V shed 0 bases, J shed 3 bases, and the junction held 13 bases outside the gene matches. CDR3 sequence: CASSQDLSPSGSQKETQYF. DNA for the CDR3: TGTGCCAGCAGCCAAGATCTTTCCCCTAGCGGGAGCCAAAAAGAGACCCAGTACTTC.

This clonotype has at least ten counts. This sequence joins TRBV6-2 or TRBV6-3 and TRBJ2-3; 8 nucleotides align to TRBD2. Germline V gives CDR1 MNHEY, CDR2 SVGEGT. The J segment lost 3 bases and the V segment lost 2 bases, leaving 10 bases of the junction unmatched. The CDR3 runs to 17 residues. CDR3 nucleotides: TGTGCCAGCAGTTACGAGGGTAGCGGGATGTATACAGATACGCAGTATTTT. It translates to CASSYEGSGMYTDTQYF.

This clonotype has a count of ten or more. The chain employs TRBV11-2 and TRBJ2-7; no clear D gene. This CDR3 is built from 13 residues. CDR1 is SGHAT, CDR2 FQNNGV, per germline. V was clipped by 1 base and J by 5 bases, with 9 bases between them. The CDR3 DNA reads TGTGCCAGCAGCTTAGGGTTAGGGAACGAGCAGTACTTC. It yields the protein CASSLGLGNEQYF.

This clonotype was detected only a few times. J is TRBJ2-2 and V is TRBV6-2 or TRBV6-3; D is unresolved. The CDR3 loop spans 14 amino acids. Germline V lookup: CDR1 MNHEY, CDR2 SVGEGT. The V end was cut by 7 bases, the J end by 4 bases, with 13 bases between. CDR3 DNA sequence: TGTGCCAGCAAGTGGTGGCAGGCCACCGGGGAGCTGTTTTTT. Its protein is CASKWWQATGELFF.

The sample holds many counts of this clonotype. The V gene is TRBV13, the J gene TRBJ1-1; D might be TRBD1 (6 bases). Germline CDR1 PRHDT, CDR2 FYEKMQ (reference sequence). This CDR3 is 15 amino acids long. V was clipped by 5 bases and J by 0 bases, with 13 bases between them. The CDR3 spells CASSVAGVVNTEAFF. CDR3 DNA: TGTGCCAGCAGCGTCGCAGGGGTCGTGAACACTGAAGCTTTCTTT. Using reference TRBV13 and TRBJ1-1 for the parts outside the CDR3, the full variable domain is AAGVIQSPRHLIKEKRETATLKCYPIPRHDTVYWYQQGPGQDPQFLISFYEKMQSDKGSIPDRFSAQQFSDYHSELNMSSLELGDSALYFCASSVAGVVNTEAFFGQGTRLTVV.

This clonotype was observed many times. The chain uses TRBV11-3 and TRBJ1-1; 7 bases match TRBD1. The CDR3 is made up of 12 amino acids. Trimming at V came to 5 bases and at J to 12 bases, leaving 9 bases not matched to a gene. Germline lookup yields CDR1 SGHNT and CDR2 YENEEA. The CDR3, as DNA: TGTGCCAGCAGCCCGAGACAGGGAGGGACTTTCTTT. Its protein product is CASSPRQGGTFF.

Ten or more counts support this clonotype. The rearrangement uses TRBV20-1 and TRBJ2-1; tentatively, D is TRBD1 (6 bases). The V gene's germline CDR1 is DFQATT and CDR2 SNEGSKA (reference sequence). The V end was cut by 7 bases, the J end by 8 bases, with 15 bases between. The CDR3 consists of 12 residues. The CDR3 coding sequence is TGCAGTGATACAGGGAGCGCCGATGAGCAGTTCTTC. Translation gives CSDTGSADEQFF.

The chain couples TRBV10-2 to TRBJ1-1; D uncertain. The CDR3 length is 14 residues. Trimming removed 8 bases from V and 3 bases from J, with 16 bases in between. Per germline, CDR1 WSHSY and CDR2 SAAADI. The CDR3 DNA reads TGCGCCAGCCATCCCACAGTAATGGACACTGAAGCTTTCTTT. This codes for CASHPTVMDTEAFF.

The chain has TRBV20-1 and TRBJ1-4; D possibly corresponds to TRBD1 (6 bases). The length of the CDR3 is 14 residues. The germline V gene encodes CDR1 DFQATT and CDR2 SNEGSKA (reference sequence). Trimming shortened V by 3 bases and J by 2 bases, and 10 bases separated the two germline ends. The CDR3 reads CSASIQGTNEKLFF. CDR3 nucleotides: TGCAGTGCTAGTATACAGGGCACTAATGAAAAACTGTTTTTT.

This clonotype was counted only a few times. The CDR3 nucleotides read TGTGCCAGCAGGACTTGGTCGAGGAACACCGGGGAGCTGTTTTTT. This translates into CASRTWSRNTGELFF. The J gene is TRBJ2-2, the V gene TRBV5-4; D gene ambiguous. V was clipped by 5 bases and J by 1 base, with 12 bases between them. The germline gives CDR1 SGHNT, CDR2 YYREEE (reference sequence). The CDR3 covers 15 residues.

The genes are TRBV3-1 and TRBJ2-7; TRBD2 might be the D (5 bases). The CDR3 is 13 amino acids. CDR1 LGHDT and CDR2 YNNKEL come from the germline V gene (reference sequence). V was shortened by 6 bases and J by 2 bases, with 11 bases between the two germline ends. The CDR3 here is CASSGERTYEQYF. Written as DNA, the CDR3 is TGTGCCAGCAGTGGGGAGCGGACCTACGAGCAGTACTTC.

This chain joins TRBV10-2 and TRBJ2-3; tentative D call: TRBD2 (6 bases). Between the trimmed V and J ends, which lost 7 bases and 1 base, there was a span of 15 bases. Germline assignment: CDR1 WSHSY and CDR2 SAAADI. This CDR3 contains 15 residues. The CDR3: CASNPRERGTDTQYF. The CDR3 coding sequence is TGCGCCAGCAACCCCAGAGAGCGGGGCACAGATACGCAGTATTTT.

This clonotype was found many times. This sequence joins TRBV24-1 and TRBJ1-2; D perhaps matches TRBD1 (5 bases). The CDR3 spans 13 residues. With 5 bases removed from V and 8 bases from J, the gap between germline ends came to 14 bases. Germline CDR1 reads KGHDR; CDR2 reads SFDVKD. CDR3 residues: CATSADNQEGYTF. Here the CDR3 DNA reads TGTGCCACCAGTGCGGACAACCAAGAGGGCTACACCTTC.

This clonotype has more than one count but fewer than ten. The chain couples TRBV6-1 to TRBJ2-5, with D possibly TRBD2 on 5 matching bases. Germline V gene lookup returns CDR1 MNHNS and CDR2 SASEGT. V lost 8 bases, J lost 3 bases, and 10 bases lay in between. This CDR3 has 12 amino acids. This chain's CDR3 is CASGYGKETQYF. CDR3 sequence (DNA): TGTGCCAGCGGATACGGGAAAGAGACCCAGTACTTC.

CDR3 sequence: CASSFHGLAGGSQGDNEQFF. Written as DNA, the CDR3 is TGTGCCAGCAGTTTTCACGGACTAGCGGGAGGCAGCCAGGGGGACAATGAGCAGTTCTTC. The gene calls are TRBV12-3 or TRBV12-4 and TRBJ2-1; TRBD2 aligns across 14 bases. The V gene end was trimmed by 3 bases and the J gene end by 5 bases; junction bases not matched to a gene: 15. The CDR3 runs to 20 residues.

At least ten counts were recorded for this clonotype. The V gene is TRBV7-3, the J gene TRBJ2-2; 9 nucleotides agree with TRBD1. Germline loops: CDR1 SGHTA, CDR2 FQGTGA. J lost 7 bases, V lost 5 bases, and 11 bases had no gene match. There are 16 residues in the CDR3. CDR3 sequence (DNA): TGTGCCAGCAGCAGATATCGGACAGGGGCGAACGGGGAGCTGTTTTTT. This gives the protein CASSRYRTGANGELFF.

This clonotype was detected ten times or more. The gene calls are TRBV11-2 and TRBJ2-5; 9 bases map to TRBD1. Germline CDR1 reads SGHAT; CDR2 reads FQNNGV. CDR3 length: 17 residues. With V trimmed by 1 base and J by 0 bases, 6 bases remained unmatched. The CDR3: CASSLGSTGGYQETQYF. The CDR3 nucleotides read TGTGCCAGCAGCTTAGGCTCGACAGGGGGGTACCAAGAGACCCAGTACTTC.

A few counts support this clonotype. The CDR3: CASSLEDIAETQYF. Here the CDR3 DNA reads TGTGCCAGCAGCTTGGAGGACATCGCGGAGACCCAGTACTTC. The chain links TRBV5-8 to TRBJ2-5, with D possibly TRBD1 on 5 matching bases. Germline CDR1 reads SGHTS; CDR2 reads YDEGEE. Trimming removed 0 bases at V and 5 bases at J, with 11 bases between. The CDR3 is 14 amino acids.

The chain links TRBV25-1 to TRBJ2-1; D assignment may be TRBD1 or TRBD2 (7 bases each). Germline CDR1 reads MGHDK; CDR2 reads SYGVNS. The germline V and J ends were trimmed by 3 bases and 6 bases, with 18 bases remaining between them. This CDR3 comprises 16 residues. CDR3 residues: CASSETGNGEGNEQFF. The DNA for the CDR3 is TGTGCCAGCAGTGAGACAGGGAACGGGGAGGGCAATGAGCAGTTCTTC. Based on the CDR3 plus reference TRBV25-1 and TRBJ2-1, the full variable domain is EADIYQTPRYLVIGTGKKITLECSQTMGHDKMYWYQQDPGMELHLIHYSYGVNSTEKGDLSSESTVSRIRTEHFPLTLESARPSHTSQYLCASSETGNGEGNEQFFGPGTRLTVL.

The V gene is TRBV5-1, the J gene TRBJ1-2; 8 positions match TRBD1. J gave up 4 bases and V 3 bases, and 8 bases lay outside the gene matches. Germline V CDR1 and CDR2: SGHRS, YFSETQ. The CDR3 spans 15 residues. The CDR3 sequence: CASSSTGQGAYGYTF. CDR3 sequence (DNA): TGCGCCAGCAGCTCGACCGGACAGGGTGCCTATGGCTACACCTTC.

In this sample, this clonotype turned up many times. CDR3 bases: TGTGCCAGCAGTTACTCCCAGGGAGACGGGGTGAACACTGAAGCTTTCTTT. Amino acid sequence: CASSYSQGDGVNTEAFF. V is TRBV6-6 and J is TRBJ1-1; D possibly corresponds to TRBD1 (5 bases). Germline V gene lookup returns CDR1 MNHNY and CDR2 SVGAGI (reference sequence). V was shortened by 0 bases and J by 0 bases, with 14 bases between the two germline ends. The CDR3 is 17 amino acids.

This clonotype was detected many times. The chain uses TRBV13 and TRBJ1-1; TRBD1 might be the D (6 bases). Germline assignment: CDR1 PRHDT and CDR2 FYEKMQ (reference sequence). The CDR3 is 17 amino acids. With 5 bases removed from V and 0 bases from J, the gap between germline ends came to 19 bases. The CDR3 coding sequence is TGTGCCAGCAGCCCCGTTCTGACAGGAGGGATGAACACTGAAGCTTTCTTT. Encoded protein: CASSPVLTGGMNTEAFF.

This clonotype was recorded at least ten times. J is TRBJ2-7 and V is TRBV27; 7 nucleotides match TRBD1. Germline values: CDR1 MNHEY, CDR2 SMNVEV (reference sequence). The length of the CDR3 is 13 residues. Unmatched junction bases numbered 2, after V lost 6 bases and J lost 0 bases. CDR3 in amino acids: CASRNRGSYEQYF. DNA for the CDR3: TGTGCCAGCAGAAACAGGGGCTCCTACGAGCAGTACTTC.

The gene calls are TRBV29-1 and TRBJ2-1; 7 positions agree with TRBD2. This CDR3 region has 15 residues. Germline V lookup: CDR1 SQVTM, CDR2 ANQGSEA. V dropped 4 bases and J dropped 2; count of bases not matched to a gene: 8. CDR3 protein: CSVVPSGNTYNEQFF. The DNA of the CDR3 is TGCAGCGTTGTCCCCAGCGGGAACACCTACAATGAGCAGTTCTTC.

This clonotype was seen repeatedly, ten times or more. CDR3 sequence (DNA): TGTGCCAGCAGCCCTAAGGGACTAGCGGGAGACGAGCAGTACTTC. The encoded protein is CASSPKGLAGDEQYF. J is TRBJ2-7 and V is TRBV13; 14 bases fit TRBD2. The CDR3 length is 15 residues. Looked up from germline, CDR1 is PRHDT and CDR2 is FYEKMQ (reference sequence). V trimming: 5 bases; J trimming: 5 bases; junction bases outside the gene matches: 5.

This clonotype was seen repeatedly, ten times or more. J is TRBJ2-2 and V is TRBV7-2; 9 bases fit TRBD2. The CDR3 extends over 15 amino acids. Germline CDR1 and CDR2: SGHTA and FQGNSA. V lost 4 bases, J lost 1 base, and 1 base stayed unmatched. This CDR3 reads CASSSTSGNTGELFF. Written as DNA, the CDR3 is TGTGCCAGCAGCTCGACTAGCGGGAACACCGGGGAGCTGTTTTTT. The full variable domain, with the rest looked up from reference TRBV7-2 and TRBJ2-2, is GAGVSQSPSNKVTEKGKDVELRCDPISGHTALYWYRQSLGQGLEFLIYFQGNSAPDKSGLPSDRFSAERTGGSVSTLTIQRTQQEDSAVYLCASSSTSGNTGELFFGEGSRLTVL.